A single sample is the source of the 22 T cell receptor beta chains below, sequenced in a study of OX40 agonist ivuxolimab in advanced cancers. Clones were sequenced by immunoSEQ multiplex PCR, and TCRdb holds only the in-frame ones, with some missing. Counted here are about 96,000 clones, about four fifths occurring once; the ten biggest clones make up under 6.5%. This specimen consisted of CD4+ or CD8+ T cells sorted from blood, obtained in a trial of the OX40 agonist ivuxolimab. The origin of the receptors is an adult with an advanced solid tumor such as melanoma, head and neck, liver or kidney cancer.

The V call is TRBV4-3, the J call TRBJ2-7; the D is unclear. Germline CDR1 reads LGHNA; CDR2 reads YSLEER. V gave up 0 bases and J gave up 3 bases, with 6 bases separating them. The CDR3 extends over 13 amino acids. The CDR3 reads CASSQERNYEQYF. The CDR3 nucleotides are TGCGCCAGCAGCCAAGAGCGAAACTACGAGCAGTACTTC.

The chain combines TRBV5-1 with TRBJ2-2, with TRBD2 matching 10 bases. Germline V gene data show CDR1 as SGHRS and CDR2 as YFSETQ. This CDR3 spans 16 amino acids. The V gene end was trimmed by 2 bases and the J gene end by 1 base; junction bases not matched to a gene: 2. The CDR3 sequence: CASSFLAGENTGELFF. CDR3 sequence (DNA): TGCGCCAGCAGCTTCCTAGCGGGGGAGAACACCGGGGAGCTGTTTTTT.

The CDR3 loop is CASSYSARETQYF. The CDR3 DNA reads TGTGCCAGCAGTTACTCGGCCCGGGAGACCCAGTACTTC. The chain joins TRBV6-6 to TRBJ2-5; D is unclear. The germline CDR1 and CDR2 sequences are MNHNY and SVGAGI (reference sequence). This CDR3 region has 13 residues. V was shortened by 0 bases and J by 5 bases, with 7 bases between the two germline ends.

DNA for the CDR3: TGTGCCAGCAGCTTGGCCCCGGGACTGATCATGAACACTGAAGCTTTCTTT. This encodes CASSLAPGLIMNTEAFF. The J gene is TRBJ1-1, the V gene TRBV5-6, with a weak D call TRBD1 (5 bases). There are 17 residues in the CDR3. V lost 0 bases to trimming and J lost 0 bases, with 15 bases between them. CDR1 and CDR2 (germline): SGHDT, YYEEEE.

J is TRBJ2-5 and V is TRBV4-1; D remains unclear. Per the germline V gene, CDR1 is MGHRA and CDR2 is YSYEKL. V shed 5 bases and J shed 11 bases, with 12 bases lying between them. CDR3 length: 11 amino acids. For the CDR3, the DNA is TGCGCCAGCAGCTCCTTTGAGGAGCAGTACTTC. Translating it yields CASSSFEEQYF.

The chain links TRBV10-2 to TRBJ1-1; D may be TRBD1 (5 bases). CDR1 is WSHSY and CDR2 is SAAADI in the germline V gene. The ends were cut back, 2 bases at V and 7 bases at J, with 17 bases in the middle. This CDR3 has 15 residues. In DNA, the CDR3 is TGCGCCAGCAGTGAGGTAGAGACAGAGACTCGTGAAGCTTTCTTT. The encoded protein is CASSEVETETREAFF.

The chain couples TRBV5-6 to TRBJ2-7; D not certain. The V end lost 1 base, the J end lost 5 bases, and 4 bases lay between the germline ends. Germline CDR1 reads SGHDT; CDR2 reads YYEEEE. The CDR3 loop spans 11 amino acids. DNA of the CDR3: TGTGCCAGCAGCTTGCGGGACGAGCAGTACTTC. The encoded protein is CASSLRDEQYF. Based on the CDR3 plus reference TRBV5-6 and TRBJ2-7, the full variable domain is DAGVTQSPTHLIKTRGQQVTLRCSPKSGHDTVSWYQQALGQGPQFIFQYYEEEERQRGNFPDRFSGHQFPNYSSELNVNALLLGDSALYLCASSLRDEQYFGPGTRLTVT.

The genes are TRBV7-9 and TRBJ2-3; TRBD2 aligns across 7 bases. The CDR3 is 18 amino acids. CDR1 and CDR2 (germline): SEHNR, FQNEAQ (reference sequence). Trimming at V came to 1 base and at J to 0 bases, leaving 10 bases not matched to a gene. CDR3 nucleotide sequence: TGTGCCAGCAGCTTAGGGAGCGGGGTGATGACTAGCACAGATACGCAGTATTTT. Translating it yields CASSLGSGVMTSTDTQYF.

The chain joins TRBV7-6 to TRBJ1-1; D is possibly TRBD1 (6 bases). V lost 2 bases to trimming and J lost 5 bases, with 18 bases between them. This CDR3 comprises 16 residues. Germline-derived CDR1 and CDR2 are SGHVS and FNYEAQ. The CDR3 DNA follows: TGTGCCAGCAGCTTACCTGGGGGCCCCGTGTTTACTGAAGCTTTCTTT. Encoded protein: CASSLPGGPVFTEAFF.

This clone was counted only a few times. This chain links TRBV19 with TRBJ2-2; 8 bases match TRBD1. Germline V lookup: CDR1 LNHDA, CDR2 SQIVND (reference sequence). This CDR3 has 15 amino acids. Unmatched junction bases numbered 7, after V lost 10 bases and J lost 0 bases. The CDR3 here is CATLVQGANTGELFF. CDR3 nucleotides: TGTGCCACTCTTGTACAGGGGGCGAACACCGGGGAGCTGTTTTTT.

The J gene is TRBJ1-1, the V gene TRBV19; unclear D gene. Trimming stripped 5 bases from V and 0 bases from J, with 7 bases between. This CDR3 contains 13 residues. Germline V gene lookup returns CDR1 LNHDA and CDR2 SQIVND (reference sequence). Here the CDR3 DNA reads TGTGCCAGTAGTGGGGTAATGAACACTGAAGCTTTCTTT. Encoded protein: CASSGVMNTEAFF.

The gene calls are TRBV11-2 and TRBJ1-2; no reliable D call. V lost 1 base, J lost 8 bases, and 17 bases lay in between. The CDR3 is 15 amino acids. CDR1 is SGHAT and CDR2 is FQNNGV in the germline V gene. CDR3 loop: CASSLVVGGAQGYTF. CDR3 DNA sequence: TGTGCCAGCAGCTTAGTGGTAGGCGGCGCCCAGGGCTACACCTTC.

The chain couples TRBV21-1 to TRBJ1-1. TRBV21-1 is given as a pseudogene. CDR3 length equals 16 residues. The CDR3 reads CASSKTNEELNTEAFF. In DNA form, the CDR3 reads TGTGCCAGCAGCAAAACTAACGAGGAGCTGAACACTGAAGCTTTCTTT.

The chain recombines TRBV7-9 with TRBJ2-2; 11 bases line up with TRBD1. The germline gives CDR1 SEHNR, CDR2 FQNEAQ (reference sequence). V was clipped by 5 bases and J by 3 bases; unmatched bases: 8. The CDR3 consists of 17 residues. The CDR3 protein is CASSPRTGGADTGELFF. CDR3 DNA: TGTGCCAGCAGCCCCAGGACAGGGGGCGCGGACACCGGGGAGCTGTTTTTT.

The rearrangement joins TRBV9 to TRBJ2-7; 9 bases match TRBD1. The germline V gene has CDR1 SGDLS and CDR2 YYNGEE. The CDR3 is made up of 16 amino acids. The junction had 11 bases not matched to a gene; V was cut back by 3 bases and J by 4 bases. CDR3 nucleotides: TGTGCCAGCAGCGCTTCTCCGGGACAGGGCGCGTACGAGCAGTACTTC. Translating gives CASSASPGQGAYEQYF.

This clone was seen just once. This chain joins TRBV29-1 and TRBJ2-1; D is possibly TRBD2 (5 bases). V lost 5 bases, J lost 5 bases, and 10 bases lay in between. The CDR3 is 12 amino acids. CDR1 and CDR2 (germline): SQVTM, ANQGSEA. CDR3 nucleotide sequence: TGCAGCGTTAGTGACGGGGACAATGAGCAGTTCTTC. Residues: CSVSDGDNEQFF.

This chain connects TRBV15 to TRBJ1-1; perhaps TRBD1 as D (6 bases). Trimming stripped 8 bases from V and 0 bases from J, with 10 bases between. This CDR3 region has 13 residues. The germline V gene has CDR1 LNHNV and CDR2 YYDKDF (reference sequence). The CDR3 reads CATGGAVNTEAFF. The CDR3, as DNA: TGTGCCACCGGGGGGGCAGTGAACACTGAAGCTTTCTTT.

CDR3 DNA sequence: TGCGCCAGCAGCTTAGGGGCAGGGAATGGGGGCACTGAAGCTTTCTTT. This sequence encodes CASSLGAGNGGTEAFF. The gene calls are TRBV5-1 and TRBJ1-1, with a possible D match to TRBD1 (5 bases). V was shortened by 2 bases and J by 4 bases, with 18 bases between the two germline ends. In germline, CDR1 is SGHRS, CDR2 YFSETQ. This CDR3 spans 16 amino acids.

The chain employs TRBV5-6 and TRBJ2-7, with D possibly matching TRBD2 (5 bases). The CDR3 extends over 12 amino acids. V lost 4 bases to trimming and J lost 7 bases, with 12 bases between them. The germline gives CDR1 SGHDT, CDR2 YYEEEE. The CDR3 nucleotides read TGTGCCAGCAGCCAGGACCCGGGGGAGCAGTACTTC. Amino acid sequence: CASSQDPGEQYF.

This chain connects TRBV7-8 to TRBJ2-7; 12 bases are a match to TRBD2. Germline loops: CDR1 SGHVS, CDR2 FQNEAQ. CDR3 size: 15 residues. The V gene end was trimmed by 1 base and the J gene end by 4 bases; junction bases not matched to a gene: 2. CDR3 in DNA: TGTGCCAGCAGCTTAGGGACTAGCGGGACGTACGAGCAGTACTTC. This encodes CASSLGTSGTYEQYF.

This chain joins TRBV19 and TRBJ1-1; tentative D call: TRBD1 (5 bases). The CDR3 extends over 14 amino acids. Trimming stripped 1 base from V and 4 bases from J, with 10 bases between. CDR1 LNHDA and CDR2 SQIVND come from the germline V gene (reference sequence). CDR3 loop: CASSIVSGTTEAFF. In DNA, the CDR3 is TGTGCCAGTAGTATAGTTTCAGGGACCACTGAAGCTTTCTTT.

This clone was counted between two and nine times. The gene calls are TRBV15 and TRBJ2-4; tentatively, D is TRBD1 or TRBD2 (5 bases each). The germline CDR1 and CDR2 sequences are LNHNV and YYDKDF (reference sequence). The CDR3 length is 16 residues. Trimming stripped 0 bases from V and 9 bases from J, with 18 bases between. Here the CDR3 reads CATSRDAGTPTPIQYF. CDR3 coding DNA: TGTGCCACCAGCAGAGATGCCGGGACCCCTACCCCCATTCAGTACTTC.